This TCR beta chain is from a study of CD8 T cells in ankylosing spondylitis. This clonotype was recorded a few times. Its matching antigen is unknown. This CDR3 has 16 residues. Germline CDR1 reads MNHEY; CDR2 reads SMNVEV (reference sequence). Trimming took 5 bases from V and 9 from J; bases not matched to a gene: 15. Molecular-barcoded quantitative 5'-RACE produced these TCR beta libraries. MiXCR, run by TCRdb on the 5' RACE reads, gives a single entry per CDR3 protein. Of 300,000 to 350,000 distinct CDR3 sequences listed, around 20% were seen once; the top ten hold approximately 3.7%. Regarding the study as a whole: A TCR beta motif of eight highly homologous variants appeared characteristic of ankylosing spondylitis blood. Disease-associated clones were reportedly significantly overrepresented in matched ankylosing spondylitis synovial fluid. Earlier studies detected some motif variants in reactive arthritis synovial fluid and blood.

This chain uses TRBV27 with TRBJ1-5; 8 bases match TRBD1. The origin of this receptor is a female donor with ankylosing spondylitis or in good health (not recorded which). The sequencing sample was made of blood, either unsorted or a sorted T cell fraction (not recorded which). The CDR3 region is CASSPYGLDRVWPQHF. The DNA for the CDR3 is TGTGCCAGCAGTCCCTACGGCCTGGACAGGGTCTGGCCCCAGCATTTT.